These 12 T cell receptor beta chains came from one sample sequenced in a study of shared clonotypes between healthy human individuals. TCRdb's copy holds only in-frame clones and misses some; the assay was immunoSEQ multiplex PCR. The sample records some 2,000,000 clones, 95% being singletons. Sequenced input: naive CD4+ T cells sorted from blood. The subset was: CD45RA+ positively selected. Source of these receptors: a man younger than 30 in good health.

V is TRBV6-4 and J is TRBJ1-1, with a weak D call TRBD1 (5 bases). V lost 6 bases, J lost 4 bases, and 12 bases lay in between. CDR3 length: 13 amino acids. The V gene's germline CDR1 is MRHNA and CDR2 SNTAGT. The CDR3: CASSAARGTEAFF. Written as DNA, the CDR3 is TGTGCCAGCAGCGCTGCGAGGGGCACTGAAGCTTTCTTT.

This sequence joins TRBV30 and TRBJ1-1, with TRBD1 as a possible D gene (5 bases). Germline CDR1 and CDR2: GTSNPN and SVGIG (reference sequence). Trimming removed 4 bases from V and 3 bases from J, with 15 bases in between. The CDR3 covers 14 residues. The CDR3 is CAWIRGWGDTEAFF. The CDR3 DNA follows: TGTGCCTGGATTCGGGGCTGGGGAGACACTGAAGCTTTCTTT.

This chain connects TRBV5-1 to TRBJ2-3, with D possibly matching TRBD2 (7 bases). Deletions cut 6 bases from V and 1 base from J, with 15 bases between. This CDR3 has 15 amino acids. Germline CDR1 is SGHRS and CDR2 is YFSETQ. The CDR3 sequence is CASTLGGGGTDTQYF. CDR3 DNA: TGCGCCAGCACCCTAGGGGGGGGTGGCACAGATACGCAGTATTTT.

The J gene is TRBJ2-7, the V gene TRBV7-8; the D gene is possibly TRBD2 (5 bases). V was trimmed by 1 base and J by 0 bases, leaving 10 bases between them. CDR1 is SGHVS and CDR2 is FQNEAQ in the germline V gene. CDR3 length equals 15 residues. The CDR3 DNA follows: TGTGCCAGCAGCTTAGTAAGCGGTAGCTCCTACGAGCAGTACTTC. Encoded protein: CASSLVSGSSYEQYF.

With respect to this clone: In the same sample, other DNA sequences code for this CDR3. This chain connects TRBV28 to TRBJ2-1; 8 nucleotides align to TRBD2. J gave up 2 bases and V 5 bases, and 5 bases lay outside the gene matches. The CDR3 contains 15 residues. Germline V gene data show CDR1 as MDHEN and CDR2 as SYDVKM. Here the CDR3 reads CASSPGGGTYNEQFF. CDR3 sequence (DNA): TGTGCCAGCAGTCCCGGGGGGGGCACCTACAATGAGCAGTTCTTC.

The rearrangement links TRBV9 to TRBJ2-5; tentative D call: TRBD1 (5 bases). The CDR3 contains 17 residues. The V gene lost 0 bases and the J gene lost 2 bases, with 17 bases spanning the gap. Germline lookup yields CDR1 SGDLS and CDR2 YYNGEE. The CDR3 region has the DNA TGTGCCAGCAGCGTAGCCCCACACCCCTCAGGGCAAGAGACCCAGTACTTC. Amino acids: CASSVAPHPSGQETQYF.

The chain uses TRBV11-3 and TRBJ2-1; maybe TRBD1 (6 bases). CDR1 SGHNT and CDR2 YENEEA come from the germline V gene. This CDR3 has 14 residues. V shed 6 bases and J shed 6 bases, with 15 bases lying between them. This CDR3 is CASSPGHPGNEQFF. The CDR3 DNA is TGTGCCAGCAGTCCGGGACACCCGGGCAATGAGCAGTTCTTC.

The V gene is TRBV6-1, the J gene TRBJ2-4; D is unresolved. The CDR3 sequence is 13 residues long. In germline, CDR1 is MNHNS, CDR2 SASEGT. The V end lost 3 bases, the J end lost 6 bases, and 9 bases lay between the germline ends. The CDR3 DNA reads TGTGCCAGCAGTGATACAGTCCCAAACATTCAGTACTTC. Translation: CASSDTVPNIQYF.

V is TRBV28 and J is TRBJ2-7, with 9 positions matching TRBD1. Trimming cost V 6 bases and J 6 bases; bases outside gene matches: 12. Germline-derived CDR1 and CDR2 are MDHEN and SYDVKM. There are 15 residues in the CDR3. The CDR3 sequence is CASSNTGTGLIEQYF. The CDR3, as DNA: TGTGCCAGCAGCAACACCGGGACAGGGCTTATCGAGCAGTACTTC.

Only one count was recorded for this clone. The J gene is TRBJ1-4, the V gene TRBV5-1; D is undetermined. V lost 4 bases and J lost 4, with 11 bases in between. This CDR3 contains 14 residues. Germline CDR1 is SGHRS and CDR2 is YFSETQ. For the CDR3, the DNA is TGCGCCAGCAGCCCGCTTGCTAATAATGAAAAACTGTTTTTT. Translating it yields CASSPLANNEKLFF.

This clone was detected once. This chain links TRBV19 with TRBJ2-5; 10 bases align to TRBD1. Looked up from germline, CDR1 is LNHDA and CDR2 is SQIVND (reference sequence). There are 15 residues in the CDR3. V shed 6 bases, J shed 4 bases, and the junction held 8 bases outside the gene matches. DNA of the CDR3: TGTGCCAGTAGGCCTGGGACAGGGGATGGAGAGACCCAGTACTTC. Its protein is CASRPGTGDGETQYF.

Details on this clone: Other DNA sequences within the sample encode an identical CDR3. The V gene is TRBV5-1, the J gene TRBJ2-1; a possible D gene is TRBD2 (6 bases). Germline lookup yields CDR1 SGHRS and CDR2 YFSETQ. The germline V and J ends were trimmed by 4 bases and 1 base, with 9 bases remaining between them. The CDR3 sequence is 14 residues long. The CDR3 DNA follows: TGCGCCAGCAGCCTTAGCGGTTCCTACAATGAGCAGTTCTTC. It specifies CASSLSGSYNEQFF.